The entry below gives a single T cell receptor beta chain sequence along with its context. The antigen remains unidentified. This record comes from a study of T cell responses to AZD1222 COVID-19 vaccine. Study-wide results and caveats: Reportedly, nearly half of unique spike TCRs recognized epitopes outside B.1.351/B.1.1.7 mutations. Only after the peak T cell response were repertoires sampled. It should be noted that donors were predominantly white British and more often female, and clonal diversity was possibly underestimated.

Only in-frame clones appear in the TCRdb table, and some are missing; sequencing was by immunoSEQ multiplex PCR. The table lists 120,000 to 150,000 clones, about 91% of them singletons. The V gene end was trimmed by 7 bases and the J gene end by 3 bases; junction bases not matched to a gene: 6. The germline V gene has CDR1 MRHNA and CDR2 SNTAGT. The CDR3 totals 13 residues. The sequenced sample was peripheral blood, obtained on day 0 of AZD1222 vaccination. This sequence joins TRBV6-4 and TRBJ2-7; 7 bases agree with TRBD1. The clonotype was recovered from an adult in good health. The CDR3 sequence: CASKTGTVYEQYF. The CDR3 DNA sequence: TGTGCCAGCAAAACCGGGACAGTCTACGAGCAGTACTTC.